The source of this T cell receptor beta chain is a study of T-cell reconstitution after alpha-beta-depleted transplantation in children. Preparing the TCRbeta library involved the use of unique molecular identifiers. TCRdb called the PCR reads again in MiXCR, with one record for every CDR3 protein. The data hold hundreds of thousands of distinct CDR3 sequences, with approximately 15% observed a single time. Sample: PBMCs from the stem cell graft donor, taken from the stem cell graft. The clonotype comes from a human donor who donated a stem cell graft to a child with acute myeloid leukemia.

The CDR3 DNA reads TGTGCCAGCAGCCAAGCGGGACAGGGGCTTCGGCGTCTCTACGAGCAGTACTTC. Encoded protein: CASSQAGQGLRRLYEQYF. V is TRBV11-1 and J is TRBJ2-7; 10 bases match TRBD1. CDR3 length: 18 amino acids. J lost 3 bases, V lost 5 bases, and 16 bases had no gene match. Per the germline V gene, CDR1 is SGHAT and CDR2 is FQDESV (reference sequence).